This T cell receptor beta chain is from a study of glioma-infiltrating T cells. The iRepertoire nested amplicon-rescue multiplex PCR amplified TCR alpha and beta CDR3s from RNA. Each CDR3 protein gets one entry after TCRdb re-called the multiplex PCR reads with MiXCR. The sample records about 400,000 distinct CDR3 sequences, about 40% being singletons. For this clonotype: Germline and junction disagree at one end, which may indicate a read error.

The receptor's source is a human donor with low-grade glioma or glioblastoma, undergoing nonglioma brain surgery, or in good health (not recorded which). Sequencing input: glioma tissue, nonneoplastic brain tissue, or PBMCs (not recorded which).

CDR3 protein: CASSGVSVLTNEKLFF. The CDR3, as DNA: TGCGCCAGCAGTGGAGTGAGCGTGTTAACTAATGAAAAACTGTTTTTT. The rearrangement uses TRBV6-2 or TRBV6-3 and TRBJ1-4; D is undetermined. The CDR3 covers 16 residues. Germline V gene data show CDR1 as MNHEY and CDR2 as SVGEGT.